One sample yielded the 14 T cell receptor beta chains listed below, sequenced in a study of T cell changes during pregnancy in multiple sclerosis (dated by TCRdb to between 2017 and 2020). Libraries were built with the immunoSEQ multiplex PCR assay. As stored in TCRdb, this immuneACCESS dataset retains in-frame rearrangements with V and J assigned. A fraction of the clones does not appear; measured against another copy, unresolved V genes explain less than half of the discrepancy, and the remainder lacks a known reason. This sample comprises just under 70,000 clones, 91% of them detected only once. The ten largest account for around 0.89% of the sample. The sample here was peripheral blood, taken in the second trimester of pregnancy. The receptors here all came from a female donor with multiple sclerosis, enrolled in a pregnancy study.

The rearrangement links TRBV7-2 to TRBJ1-2; D uncertain. V was clipped by 1 base and J by 3 bases, with 6 bases between them. There are 13 residues in the CDR3. Germline V gene sequence: CDR1 SGHTA, CDR2 FQGNSA. This chain's CDR3 is CASSLGQDYGYTF. The CDR3 DNA follows: TGTGCCAGCAGCTTAGGACAAGACTATGGCTACACCTTC.

The chain employs TRBV6-5 and TRBJ1-3; the match to TRBD1 covers 9 bases. The ends lost 2 bases at V and 4 bases at J; junction bases unmatched: 3. Germline values: CDR1 MNHEY, CDR2 SVGAGI. The CDR3 runs 15 residues. The DNA for the CDR3 is TGTGCCAGCAGTTACGGGACAGGGAGAGGAAACACCATATATTTT. The encoded protein is CASSYGTGRGNTIYF.

In this sample, this clone turned up once. The chain joins TRBV29-1 to TRBJ2-4, with 8 positions matching TRBD2. Germline loops: CDR1 SQVTM, CDR2 ANQGSEA. With V trimmed by 3 bases and J by 6 bases, 13 bases remained unmatched. This CDR3 region has 16 residues. CDR3 sequence (DNA): TGCAGCGTTGAGGGGGGCGGGGGGCGTATGAGAAACATTCAGTACTTC. Translating gives CSVEGGGGRMRNIQYF.

This clone was seen a few times. This chain connects TRBV13 to TRBJ2-7; D is unclear. Trimming took off 2 bases at V and 2 bases at J, with 10 bases between the two ends. In germline, CDR1 is PRHDT, CDR2 FYEKMQ (reference sequence). The CDR3 covers 14 residues. CDR3 nucleotides: TGTGCCAGCAGCTTATCCCGTCTTCCCTACGAGCAGTACTTC. Protein: CASSLSRLPYEQYF.

This clone has just one count. The V gene is TRBV14, the J gene TRBJ1-2; 8 bases match TRBD1. Germline CDR1 is SGHDN and CDR2 is FVKESK. The CDR3 totals 16 residues. Trimming at V came to 1 base and at J to 4 bases, leaving 8 bases not matched to a gene. The CDR3 here is CASSQGVDRGAYGYTF. For the CDR3, the DNA is TGTGCCAGCAGCCAAGGGGTTGACAGGGGCGCCTATGGCTACACCTTC.

V is TRBV5-6 and J is TRBJ2-7; 8 nucleotides agree with TRBD1. CDR3 length: 13 residues. The ends lost 4 bases at V and 5 bases at J; junction bases unmatched: 5. CDR1 SGHDT and CDR2 YYEEEE come from the germline V gene. CDR3 region: CASSRQGSHEQYF. CDR3 DNA sequence: TGTGCCAGCAGCCGACAGGGGTCCCACGAGCAGTACTTC.

This clone was observed a single time. The CDR3, as DNA: TGCGCCAGCAGCTTGGACAGCCCCACAGATACGCAGTATTTT. The encoded protein is CASSLDSPTDTQYF. The genes are TRBV5-1 and TRBJ2-3; D gene unclear. CDR1 and CDR2 (germline): SGHRS, YFSETQ. Trimming removed 0 bases from V and 2 bases from J, with 7 bases in between. CDR3 length equals 14 residues.

The genes are TRBV9 and TRBJ2-3, with 9 positions matching TRBD2. Germline CDR1 reads SGDLS; CDR2 reads YYNGEE. This CDR3 region has 15 residues. J was trimmed by 2 bases and V by 7 bases; bases with no gene match: 8. The CDR3 bases are TGTGCCAGCTCAATGGCGGGGGGGGCCACAGATACGCAGTATTTT. Translating gives CASSMAGGATDTQYF.

This chain joins TRBV20-1 and TRBJ1-2, with D tentatively TRBD1 (5 bases). V lost 5 bases and J 6 bases, leaving 7 bases between the germline ends. Germline values: CDR1 DFQATT, CDR2 SNEGSKA (reference sequence). The CDR3 runs to 10 residues. CDR3 DNA: TGCAGTGCTGTGACAGATGGCTACACCTTC. Translating gives CSAVTDGYTF.

This chain links TRBV10-3 with TRBJ2-5, with 9 bases fitting TRBD1. Germline V gene sequence: CDR1 ENHRY, CDR2 SYGVKD. The CDR3 runs to 17 residues. The trim removed 6 bases at V and 1 base at J, leaving 12 bases unmatched. The CDR3, as DNA: TGTGCCATCAGGTCACAACCGGGACAGGGAGGCCAAGAGACCCAGTACTTC. This sequence encodes CAIRSQPGQGGQETQYF.

The gene calls are TRBV4-3 and TRBJ2-7; 7 nucleotides agree with TRBD1. This CDR3 comprises 15 residues. J lost 4 bases, V lost 4 bases, and 10 bases had no gene match. The germline gives CDR1 LGHNA, CDR2 YSLEER. As DNA, the CDR3 is TGCGCCAGCAGCCCCTTCCCGGGACAGCAATACGAGCAGTACTTC. Its protein is CASSPFPGQQYEQYF.

The rearrangement joins TRBV9 to TRBJ2-1; possibly TRBD2 for D (6 bases). The CDR3 is 13 residues long. In germline, CDR1 is SGDLS, CDR2 YYNGEE. V lost 0 bases, J lost 12 bases, and 13 bases lay in between. CDR3 nucleotides: TGTGCCAGCAGCGTAGAGGGTATCGGGGGGCAGTTCTTC. Translating gives CASSVEGIGGQFF.

This clone appeared a few times. The chain has TRBV27 and TRBJ2-7; possibly TRBD2 for D (7 bases). The CDR3 loop spans 16 amino acids. V was clipped by 3 bases and J by 2 bases, with 17 bases between them. The germline gives CDR1 MNHEY, CDR2 SMNVEV (reference sequence). In nucleotides, the CDR3 is TGTGCCAGCAGTTTGGGAGGGGGACGGACTACCTACGAGCAGTACTTC. It is translated as CASSLGGGRTTYEQYF.

The rearrangement joins TRBV29-1 to TRBJ2-1, with 9 bases identical to TRBD2. Germline V gene lookup returns CDR1 SQVTM and CDR2 ANQGSEA. V was clipped by 7 bases and J by 7 bases; unmatched bases: 11. The CDR3 has 14 amino acids. This chain's CDR3 is CSAEGAGGVNEQFF. The CDR3 nucleotides are TGCAGCGCCGAGGGGGCGGGGGGGGTTAATGAGCAGTTCTTC.